This record concerns one T cell receptor (beta chain) sequence. This sample stems from a study of early T cells in non-severe SARS-CoV-2 infection. Study as a whole: Sequencing of bulk RNA from unsorted whole blood was done, without chain pairing.

Separate cDNA molecules each had unique molecular identifiers attached to them. TCRdb reprocessed the 5' RACE reads via MiXCR and lists one record per CDR3 protein. The table records 43,000 or so distinct CDR3 sequences, nearly 7.5% of them present only once. CDR3 size: 15 residues. Unmatched junction bases numbered 6, after V lost 5 bases and J lost 4 bases. CDR1 SQVTM and CDR2 ANQGSEA come from the germline V gene. This chain uses TRBV29-1 with TRBJ2-3; 13 nucleotides line up with TRBD2. The TCR was taken from an adult who was a healthcare worker with PCR-confirmed SARS-CoV-2 infection or an uninfected control (not recorded which). Sequenced: whole blood. The CDR3 loop is CSVPRTSGGPDTQYF. CDR3 DNA sequence: TGCAGCGTTCCCCGGACTAGCGGGGGACCAGATACGCAGTATTTT.